This is a list of T cell receptor beta chains from one sample in a study of blood T cell repertoires in COVID-19. Here immunoSEQ multiplex PCR was the method, and the copy in TCRdb shows in-frame clones only, minus some. Among 250,000 to 350,000 clones listed, roughly 90% were seen once. Source material: peripheral blood. These receptors were obtained from a woman aged 45 to 65 who had recovered from COVID-19. Each CDR3 is given with its conserved first and last residue. The D gene is left open where the match is weak. For some rows the clone size is stated as once, few or many, or as a class when expanded; others skip it.

CDR3 DNA,CDR3 protein,clone size,J gene,V gene,D gene
TGTGCCAGCAGTTCAACAGGGGGCTGGGGCACTGAAGCTTTCTTT,CASSSTGGWGTEAFF,once,TRBJ1-1,TRBV27,TRBD1
TGTGCCAGCAGCTTGTTAGGGGGCCTCAATGAGCAGTTCTTC,CASSLLGGLNEQFF,.,TRBJ2-1,TRBV5-8,TRBD1
TGTGCCAGCAGGGTTGCGGGGGACAACTATGGCTACACCTTC,CASRVAGDNYGYTF,.,TRBJ1-2,TRBV28,.
TGTGCCAGCAGCTTAGTGGGAGGTGAGGGCTATGGCTACACCTTC,CASSLVGGEGYGYTF,.,TRBJ1-2,TRBV7-2,.
TGTGCCAGCAGTATTCCTACAGGGGCCAAAAACATTCAGTACTTC,CASSIPTGAKNIQYF,.,TRBJ2-4,TRBV6-2/TRBV6-3,.
TGTGCCAGCAGCCCCTTGAAGGGACAGGGGGCAGCGGGTGGGCGCCACGAGCAGTACTTC,CASSPLKGQGAAGGRHEQYF,.,TRBJ2-7,TRBV13,TRBD1
TGTGCCAGCAGCTTTCGCCAGGGGGTTGACTATGGCTACACCTTC,CASSFRQGVDYGYTF,.,TRBJ1-2,TRBV5-6,TRBD1
TGTGCCAGCAGGAAATCCGGGGCTAGCGGAGAGACCCAGTACTTC,CASRKSGASGETQYF,.,TRBJ2-5,TRBV9,TRBD2
TGTGCCAGCAGCTTGGCCCAGGGTCCCCTGAACACTGAAGCTTTCTTT,CASSLAQGPLNTEAFF,.,TRBJ1-1,TRBV7-2,.
TGTGCCAGCAGCGTAGTCGGTGTTGGCGAGCAGTACTTC,CASSVVGVGEQYF,once,TRBJ2-7,TRBV9,.
TGTGCAAGTCGCACCAAAACTAGCGGGAGTCCGACCGGGGAGCTGTTTTTT,CASRTKTSGSPTGELFF,.,TRBJ2-2,TRBV12-2,.
TGTGCCGGTACTAGCGGGAGCAGGCCCAATGAGCAGTTCTTC,CAGTSGSRPNEQFF,.,TRBJ2-1,TRBV5-4,TRBD2
TGTGCCAGCAGCCGCCCGGGACAACTATACGAGCAGTACTTC,CASSRPGQLYEQYF,.,TRBJ2-7,TRBV7-2,.
TGTGCCAGCAGTAATAGACTAGCGGGGACACAAGAGACCCAGTACTTC,CASSNRLAGTQETQYF,.,TRBJ2-5,TRBV6-2/TRBV6-3,TRBD2
TGTGCCAGCAGCTTAAGGACTTACAATGAGCAGTTCTTC,CASSLRTYNEQFF,few,TRBJ2-1,TRBV5-6,.
TGTGCCAGTAGGGAGCCTCGACAGGGGAGAAGCTCCTATAATTCACCCCTCCACTTT,CASREPRQGRSSYNSPLHF,.,TRBJ1-6,TRBV19,TRBD1
TGTGCCAGCATAAGTCCCCCGACAGGGGGCGCGATAGGTGGCTACACCTTC,CASISPPTGGAIGGYTF,.,TRBJ1-2,TRBV7-9,TRBD1
TGTGCCAGCAGCCGCGGGAGGGCCGGGGAGCTGTTTTTT,CASSRGRAGELFF,.,TRBJ2-2,TRBV5-4,TRBD2
TGTGCCAGCAGCCAAGATACAGGGGCGAACACTGAAGCTTTCTTT,CASSQDTGANTEAFF,.,TRBJ1-1,TRBV3-1/TRBV3-2,TRBD1
TGTGCCAGCAGCCAAGCCCCAACAGGGCAAGAGACCCAGTACTTC,CASSQAPTGQETQYF,.,TRBJ2-5,TRBV28,.
TGTGCCAGTAGTAAGTTGGGGGCAACTTATGGCTACACCTTC,CASSKLGATYGYTF,once,TRBJ1-2,TRBV19,.
TGTGCCAGCAGCGTAGAGTCCTCTATCAGGGTCTATGGCTACACCTTC,CASSVESSIRVYGYTF,.,TRBJ1-2,TRBV9,.
TGTGCCAGCAGCTTGGCTGTAGGACAGGGCTTTGGTGACTATGGCTACACCTTC,CASSLAVGQGFGDYGYTF,.,TRBJ1-2,TRBV5-6,TRBD1
TGTGCCAGCAGCCGAGAGCCCCTTGCGGACACCATATATTTT,CASSREPLADTIYF,.,TRBJ1-3,TRBV11-2,.
TGTGCCAGCAGCGCAGTAGGGACAACTGAAAAACTGTTTTTT,CASSAVGTTEKLFF,.,TRBJ1-4,TRBV2,.
TGTGCCAGCAGCTTAACCCTGGGAGGGGTAGGTCAGCCCCAGCATTTT,CASSLTLGGVGQPQHF,.,TRBJ1-5,TRBV5-5,.
TGTGCCTGGAGTGTAGGAAGTCAGGGTACGAACACTGAAGCTTTCTTT,CAWSVGSQGTNTEAFF,few,TRBJ1-1,TRBV30,.
TGTGCCAGCAGTTACATAGGGGGTAGCGCTTTCTTT,CASSYIGGSAFF,.,TRBJ1-1,TRBV6-2/TRBV6-3,.
TGTGCCAGCTCACCACCAAACAGGGGGGAAAACGAGCAGTACTTC,CASSPPNRGENEQYF,.,TRBJ2-7,TRBV18,TRBD1
TGTGCCAGCAGCTTAGGAGGGGATAGCGGTGAAGCTTTCTTT,CASSLGGDSGEAFF,.,TRBJ1-1,TRBV7-9,.
TGTGCCAGCAGCTTACCATTAGCTGACAGGGGAGGATATGGCTACACCTTC,CASSLPLADRGGYGYTF,.,TRBJ1-2,TRBV7-6,TRBD1
TGTGCCAGCAGCCAAAATCTCGGGACAGTGGAATTCTCTGGCTACACCTTC,CASSQNLGTVEFSGYTF,once,TRBJ1-2,TRBV3-1/TRBV3-2,TRBD1
TGTGCCAGCAGACCCCGGGCCACGGGGGGACAGCAGTACTTC,CASRPRATGGQQYF,.,TRBJ2-7,TRBV2,TRBD2
TGTGCCAGCAGCTTAACAGGGAATGGCTACACCTTC,CASSLTGNGYTF,.,TRBJ1-2,TRBV11-2,.
TGCGCCAGCAGCTTGACTAGGGGAGGCGTCCTGACTTTC,CASSLTRGGVLTF,.,TRBJ2-6,TRBV5-1,.
TGTGCCAGCGGGGCTAGCGATAAGTACGAGCAGTACTTC,CASGASDKYEQYF,.,TRBJ2-7,TRBV21-1,.
TGTGCCTGGAGAAATCCGGGACAGGGTTTTTATAACGGGGAGCTGTTTTTT,CAWRNPGQGFYNGELFF,.,TRBJ2-2,TRBV30,TRBD1
TGTGCCAGCAGCGACATAACTAGCCGTGGTGAGCAGTTCTTC,CASSDITSRGEQFF,.,TRBJ2-1,TRBV11-2,.
TGTGCCAGCAGCCGGGACATATTACAGTACTTC,CASSRDILQYF,.,TRBJ2-5,TRBV28,.
TGTGCCAGCAGTTACTCCGCGATCACTGAAGCTTTCTTT,CASSYSAITEAFF,.,TRBJ1-1,TRBV6-5,.
TGTGCCAGCACTCCGGGACACATGAACACTGAAGCTTTCTTT,CASTPGHMNTEAFF,.,TRBJ1-1,TRBV2,.
TGTGCCAGCAGTATCGGGGGAGATTATAATGAAAAACTGTTTTTT,CASSIGGDYNEKLFF,.,TRBJ1-4,TRBV16,.
TGTGCCAGCAGCCAAGATTGGCGGTTCGACACTGAAGCTTTCTTT,CASSQDWRFDTEAFF,.,TRBJ1-1,TRBV3-1/TRBV3-2,.
TGTGCCAGCAGCCTAGACAGGGGGAGGCCCCAGCATTTT,CASSLDRGRPQHF,.,TRBJ1-5,TRBV4-2,TRBD1
TGCGCCAGCAGCTTGCCTTCTAGCTCCTACGAGCAGTACTTC,CASSLPSSSYEQYF,.,TRBJ2-7,TRBV5-1,.
TGTGCCAGTAGTCCAGCTAGACAGGGAGTAATCTATGGCTACACCTTC,CASSPARQGVIYGYTF,many,TRBJ1-2,TRBV19,TRBD1
TGCAGCGTGGGGACTCAGAACACCGGGGAGCTGTTTTTT,CSVGTQNTGELFF,once,TRBJ2-2,TRBV29-1,.
TGTGCCAGCATGAGGGGGGGTCGCACTGAAGCTTTCTTT,CASMRGGRTEAFF,.,TRBJ1-1,TRBV7-2,.
TGTGCCAGCAGCCCGTCCGAGACATACTACAATGAGCAGTTCTTC,CASSPSETYYNEQFF,.,TRBJ2-1,TRBV7-2,.
TGTGCCAGCAGCTTGGCCCGATGGGGGCTTAATGAAAAACTGTTTTTT,CASSLARWGLNEKLFF,once,TRBJ1-4,TRBV5-4,.
TGTGCCAGCAGCTTAGGACCTAGCGAAGCAGATACGCAGTATTTT,CASSLGPSEADTQYF,few,TRBJ2-3,TRBV5-4,.